What follows are 22 T cell receptor beta chains derived from one specimen sequenced in a study of blood T cell repertoires in COVID-19. Some clones are missing from TCRdb's copy, which holds only in-frame ones; the method was immunoSEQ multiplex PCR. The table records roughly 35,000 clones, approximately 80% of them present only once. Material for sequencing was peripheral blood. The receptors stem from a man older than 75 with acute or convalescent COVID-19.

The rearrangement uses TRBV5-1 and TRBJ2-3; 13 nucleotides match TRBD2. Germline CDR1 reads SGHRS; CDR2 reads YFSETQ. The CDR3 length is 14 residues. The V segment lost 4 bases and the J segment 8 bases; nucleotides outside the gene matches: 4. The CDR3 DNA reads as TGCGCCAGCAGCACTCGGACTAGCGGGGGTACGCAGTATTTT. Its translation: CASSTRTSGGTQYF.

J is TRBJ2-1 and V is TRBV25-1, with 8 positions matching TRBD1. There are 15 residues in the CDR3. The V gene end was trimmed by 4 bases and the J gene end by 7 bases; junction bases not matched to a gene: 9. The germline CDR1 and CDR2 sequences are MGHDK and SYGVNS. CDR3 sequence reads: CASSAMGQGANEQFF. CDR3 sequence (DNA): TGTGCCAGCAGTGCGATGGGGCAGGGGGCTAATGAGCAGTTCTTC.

The CDR3 is CASSLLQGAGGYTF. CDR3 DNA: TGCGCCAGCAGCCTTCTACAGGGGGCGGGTGGCTACACCTTC. The chain carries TRBV4-1 and TRBJ1-2; 9 bases agree with TRBD1. The ends lost 4 bases at V and 7 bases at J; junction bases unmatched: 7. CDR3 length: 14 residues. Germline-derived CDR1 and CDR2 are MGHRA and YSYEKL.

CDR3 sequence: CASRGQRGSYEQYF. As DNA, the CDR3 is TGTGCCAGCCGCGGACAGAGAGGCTCCTACGAGCAGTACTTC. The chain recombines TRBV2 with TRBJ2-7; TRBD1 might be the D (6 bases). Deletions cut 8 bases from V and 0 bases from J, with 14 bases between. Germline CDR1 reads SNHLY; CDR2 reads FYNNEI. The CDR3 totals 14 residues.

This clone was recorded only once. The chain uses TRBV7-9 and TRBJ2-1; D is ambiguous. V dropped 2 bases and J dropped 5 bases, with 10 bases sitting between them. This CDR3 spans 14 amino acids. The V gene's germline CDR1 is SEHNR and CDR2 FQNEAQ (reference sequence). CDR3 sequence: CASSLFTDNNEQFF. CDR3 coding DNA: TGTGCCAGCAGCTTATTCACAGATAACAATGAGCAGTTCTTC. Full variable domain (outside the CDR3, taken from reference TRBV7-9 and TRBJ2-1): DTGVSQNPRHKITKRGQNVTFRCDPISEHNRLYWYRQTLGQGPEFLTYFQNEAQLEKSRLLSDRFSAERPKGSFSTLEIQRTEQGDSAMYLCASSLFTDNNEQFFGPGTRLTVL.

The count of this clone is one. The gene calls are TRBV3-1 (or the pseudogene TRBV3-2) and TRBJ1-4; tentatively, D is TRBD1 (6 bases). V shed 1 base and J shed 0 bases, with 6 bases lying between them. Germline loops: CDR1 LGHDT, CDR2 YNNKEL (reference sequence). The CDR3 totals 15 residues. Written as DNA, the CDR3 is TGTGCCAGCAGCCAAGGGACAGCAACTAATGAAAAACTGTTTTTT. Amino acids: CASSQGTATNEKLFF.

Comments on this clone: Additional DNA sequences in this sample encode the identical CDR3. The chain is built from TRBV28 and TRBJ1-1, with D hard to call. Germline V gives CDR1 MDHEN, CDR2 SYDVKM. The CDR3 sequence is 14 residues long. V was clipped by 2 bases and J by 0 bases, with 7 bases between them. The CDR3 nucleotides read TGTGCCAGCAGTTTAGGGCAGATGAACACTGAAGCTTTCTTT. Its translation: CASSLGQMNTEAFF.

The J gene is TRBJ1-1, the V gene TRBV3-1 (or the pseudogene TRBV3-2); D is unresolved. V lost 3 bases and J 5 bases, leaving 13 bases between the germline ends. The CDR3 totals 14 residues. Germline V gene data show CDR1 as LGHDT and CDR2 as YNNKEL (reference sequence). CDR3 DNA: TGTGCCAGCAGCCATTGGGAGTATAGGACTGAAGCTTTCTTT. It translates to CASSHWEYRTEAFF.

The CDR3 DNA reads as TGTGCCAGCAGGGACTACTCCCAAGAGACCCAGTACTTC. It yields the protein CASRDYSQETQYF. This rearrangement joins TRBV12-3 or TRBV12-4 to TRBJ2-5, with a possible D match to TRBD2 (6 bases). The CDR3 spans 13 residues. V dropped 6 bases and J dropped 1 base, with 9 bases sitting between them.

This sequence joins TRBV4-2 and TRBJ1-2, with 7 positions matching TRBD1. V dropped 1 base and J dropped 4; count of bases not matched to a gene: 12. The germline gives CDR1 LGHNA, CDR2 YNFKEQ. There are 17 residues in the CDR3. CDR3 sequence reads: CASSQAFDRAFPYGYTF. As DNA, the CDR3 is TGTGCCAGCAGCCAAGCGTTTGACAGGGCTTTTCCCTATGGCTACACCTTC.

A few counts support this clone. The chain recombines TRBV7-9 with TRBJ2-2; D is perhaps TRBD2 (5 bases). This CDR3 is built from 14 residues. V dropped 3 bases and J dropped 0 bases, with 5 bases sitting between them. CDR1 is SEHNR, CDR2 FQNEAQ, per germline (reference sequence). The CDR3 spells CASSLGANTGELFF. For the CDR3, the DNA is TGTGCCAGCAGCTTGGGAGCGAACACCGGGGAGCTGTTTTTT.

V is TRBV5-1 and J is TRBJ1-2, with D maybe TRBD1 (6 bases). With 4 bases removed from V and 5 bases from J, the gap between germline ends came to 12 bases. The CDR3 runs to 13 residues. CDR1 and CDR2 from the germline V gene are SGHRS and YFSETQ. The CDR3 nucleotides are TGCGCCAGCAGCCTTGGACAGAGGTATGGCTACACCTTC. Protein: CASSLGQRYGYTF.

The chain uses TRBV5-1 and TRBJ2-1; possibly TRBD1 for D (5 bases). Germline V CDR1 and CDR2: SGHRS, YFSETQ. V lost 3 bases to trimming and J lost 3 bases, with 16 bases between them. The CDR3 spans 16 residues. The CDR3 sequence is CASSSRAGRSYNEQFF. The CDR3 DNA follows: TGCGCCAGCAGCTCCCGCGCAGGGCGTAGCTACAATGAGCAGTTCTTC. Full variable domain (rest looked up from reference TRBV5-1 and TRBJ2-1): KAGVTQTPRYLIKTRGQQVTLSCSPISGHRSVSWYQQTPGQGLQFLFEYFSETQRNKGNFPGRFSGRQFSNSRSEMNVSTLELGDSALYLCASSSRAGRSYNEQFFGPGTRLTVL.

The V gene is TRBV11-1, the J gene TRBJ2-5; D gene unclear. Germline V lookup: CDR1 SGHAT, CDR2 FQDESV (reference sequence). The CDR3 is made up of 13 amino acids. Between the trimmed V and J ends, which lost 6 bases and 5 bases, there was a span of 13 bases. CDR3 bases: TGTGCCAGCAGTCGGCGGAGTTATGAGACCCAGTACTTC. It translates to CASSRRSYETQYF.

The CDR3 loop reads CATYLGAPRSNQPQHF. The CDR3 DNA is TGTGCCACCTATCTTGGGGCACCTCGGAGCAATCAGCCCCAGCATTTT. This chain uses TRBV24-1 with TRBJ1-5; D is perhaps TRBD1 (5 bases). There are 16 residues in the CDR3. CDR1 KGHDR and CDR2 SFDVKD come from the germline V gene. Trimming left V 9 bases short and J 1 base short, with 18 bases between.

The chain has TRBV7-9 and TRBJ2-2; D is possibly TRBD1 (6 bases). In germline, CDR1 is SEHNR, CDR2 FQNEAQ (reference sequence). This CDR3 contains 15 residues. The V end lost 0 bases, the J end lost 6 bases, and 11 bases lay between the germline ends. CDR3 coding DNA: TGTGCCAGCAGCTTAGCGAGGACAGTGGCCGGGGAGCTGTTTTTT. It encodes CASSLARTVAGELFF. The full variable domain, its missing parts supplied by reference TRBV7-9 and TRBJ2-2, is DTGVSQNPRHKITKRGQNVTFRCDPISEHNRLYWYRQTLGQGPEFLTYFQNEAQLEKSRLLSDRFSAERPKGSFSTLEIQRTEQGDSAMYLCASSLARTVAGELFFGEGSRLTVL.

In its sample, this clone was seen a few times. The chain is built from TRBV5-1 and TRBJ1-6; TRBD1 matches at 7 bases. This CDR3 is built from 15 residues. Trimming at V came to 0 bases and at J to 3 bases, leaving 0 bases not matched to a gene. Looked up from germline, CDR1 is SGHRS and CDR2 is YFSETQ. CDR3 DNA: TGCGCCAGCAGCTTGGACAGGGGCTATAATTCACCCCTCCACTTT. Translated, it gives CASSLDRGYNSPLHF.

This clone was seen a handful of times. This rearrangement joins TRBV4-2 to TRBJ1-3; the D is unclear. The V gene's germline CDR1 is LGHNA and CDR2 YNFKEQ. CDR3 length: 15 residues. The germline V and J ends were trimmed by 3 bases and 2 bases, with 11 bases remaining between them. CDR3 loop: CASSQVSGAGNTIYF. The DNA of the CDR3 is TGTGCCAGCAGCCAGGTTAGCGGGGCTGGAAACACCATATATTTT.

The chain employs TRBV25-1 and TRBJ1-6; 7 nucleotides match TRBD1. With 8 bases clipped from V and 6 bases from J, the junction kept 4 bases outside the gene matches. The CDR3 extends over 13 amino acids. Per the germline V gene, CDR1 is MGHDK and CDR2 is SYGVNS. CDR3 in amino acids: CASYGTVNSPLHF. CDR3 nucleotides: TGTGCCAGCTACGGGACAGTTAATTCACCCCTCCACTTT.

This clone has a handful of counts. The chain has TRBV4-1 and TRBJ1-1, with D perhaps matching TRBD1 (6 bases). CDR3 length: 16 amino acids. V was trimmed by 0 bases and J by 5 bases, leaving 16 bases between them. Germline assignment: CDR1 MGHRA and CDR2 YSYEKL. The CDR3 coding sequence is TGCGCCAGCAGCCAAGATCGAACAGGGCGAAGGACTGAAGCTTTCTTT. This sequence encodes CASSQDRTGRRTEAFF.

J is TRBJ2-7 and V is TRBV2, with 10 bases that match TRBD1. Germline assignment: CDR1 SNHLY and CDR2 FYNNEI. Trimming cost V 4 bases and J 3 bases; bases outside gene matches: 3. The CDR3 is 14 amino acids. CDR3 DNA: TGTGCCAGCAGTGGGGACAGGGGAGGCTACGAGCAGTACTTC. This encodes CASSGDRGGYEQYF.

J is TRBJ1-1 and V is TRBV7-8; D is undetermined. Germline CDR1 and CDR2: SGHVS and FQNEAQ. The CDR3 loop spans 14 amino acids. The V end was cut by 1 base, the J end by 1 base, with 7 bases between. CDR3 residues: CASSLGHTNTEAFF. CDR3 coding DNA: TGTGCCAGCAGCTTAGGACACACGAACACTGAAGCTTTCTTT.